One and the same sample provided the 4 T cell receptor beta chains below, sequenced in a study of blood T cell repertoires in COVID-19. Here immunoSEQ multiplex PCR was the method, and the copy in TCRdb shows in-frame clones only, minus some. The sample shows 260,000 or so clones, around 90% of them seen only once. The material sequenced was peripheral blood. The receptors here all came from a man younger than 35 with active or convalescent COVID-19.

The chain couples TRBV29-1 to TRBJ2-1; TRBD2 aligns across 12 bases. Per the germline V gene, CDR1 is SQVTM and CDR2 is ANQGSEA. CDR3 length: 15 residues. The V segment lost 6 bases and the J segment 4 bases; nucleotides outside the gene matches: 7. The DNA of the CDR3 is TGCAGCGTCCATGGACTAGCGGGAACATACAATGAGCAGTTCTTC. Its translation: CSVHGLAGTYNEQFF.

In its sample, this clone was seen once. The V gene is TRBV4-3, the J gene TRBJ2-1; D possibly corresponds to TRBD2 (6 bases). CDR1 and CDR2 from the germline V gene are LGHNA and YSLEER. This CDR3 is 16 amino acids long. With 2 bases removed from V and 0 bases from J, the gap between germline ends came to 11 bases. CDR3 protein: CASSQTRGSSYNEQFF. The CDR3, as DNA: TGCGCCAGCAGCCAAACACGGGGGAGCTCCTACAATGAGCAGTTCTTC.

J is TRBJ1-1 and V is TRBV25-1, with 8 bases fitting TRBD1. V shed 5 bases and J 3 bases; nucleotides not matched to a gene: 2. The V gene's germline CDR1 is MGHDK and CDR2 SYGVNS. The CDR3 is made up of 13 amino acids. The CDR3 region has the DNA TGTGCCAGCAGTCGACAGGGGTACACTGAAGCTTTCTTT. This encodes CASSRQGYTEAFF.

The chain links TRBV4-1 to TRBJ2-7; no definite D call. CDR1 is MGHRA, CDR2 YSYEKL, per germline. The CDR3 has 14 amino acids. With 1 base removed from V and 1 base from J, the gap between germline ends came to 8 bases. The CDR3 coding sequence is TGCGCCAGCAGCCAAGGATCCCAGTCCTACGAGCAGTACTTC. This translates into CASSQGSQSYEQYF.